This paragraph reports one TCR beta chain. No antigen is known for it. The immunoSEQ assay amplified TCRB CDR3 from up to roughly 2 ug DNA. The protocol was immunoSEQ multiplex PCR, while the TCRdb copy is restricted to in-frame clones and leaves out a portion. The data show approximately 92,000 clones, approximately 80% seen once. The data derive from a study of glioma-infiltrating T cells after dendritic cell vaccination. For the study at large: Patients received autologous tumor lysate-pulsed dendritic cell vaccination between the early 2000s and the early 2010s.

Study-wide findings and caveats: Patients with more pretreatment TILs had longer time to progression and survival.

Time point indicated: after dendritic cell vaccination, including at tumor progression/relapse. Before vaccination, two weeks after the third vaccination, and at progression, PBMC were collected. The clonotype was recovered from a human donor with glioblastoma. Sample: blood, taken after dendritic cell vaccination.

The CDR3 DNA follows: TGTGCCAGCAGTTCAGCAGGGGCCAATGAAAAACTGTTTTTT. Translated: CASSSAGANEKLFF. This chain uses TRBV27 with TRBJ1-4, with D possibly being TRBD1 (6 bases). Germline assignment: CDR1 MNHEY and CDR2 SMNVEV (reference sequence). The V end lost 4 bases, the J end lost 5 bases, and 11 bases lay between the germline ends. The CDR3 has 14 amino acids.